This T cell receptor beta chain stems from a study of regulatory T cells in long-lasting Graves disease. As for the study in general: Prior antithyroid drug treatment in newly diagnosed Graves' patients lasted under 3 months. Overall study results and limits: Compared with new cases, persistent Graves' patients showed reduced TCR diversity.

This clonotype occurred many times. Antigen: not known. The time point here: newly diagnosed GD, antithyroid drugs for less than 3 months. From PBMCs, RNA was extracted and then used to make the TCR library. The authors built TCR beta libraries using iRepertoire HTBI primers and Arm-PCR of CDR3 regions. TCRdb passed the multiplex PCR reads through MiXCR, listing each CDR3 protein once. The sample includes about 400,000 distinct CDR3 sequences, 15% of them seen just once. In addition, the sample was reused for a study of T cells in Graves' hyperthyroidism and ophthalmopathy. Turning to that study: Pregnant or lactating patients were excluded, as were those with uncontrolled infection or other autoimmune disease. In the first-round RT-PCR of the TCR CDR3, the HTBI primer set was used.

Sample: peripheral blood mononuclear cells (PBMCs), taken at new diagnosis, from a patient treated with antithyroid drugs. This TCR was recovered from a woman in her 40s with Graves disease.

The CDR3 coding sequence is TGTGCCAGCAGTGAAGCGGGTCTCGGGACTAGCGGGAGGCGGAATGAGCAGTTCTTC. Its protein product is CASSEAGLGTSGRRNEQFF. The genes are TRBV2 and TRBJ2-1; 15 bases are a match to TRBD2. Trimming removed 0 bases from V and 7 bases from J; junction bases left unmatched: 10. Germline-derived CDR1 and CDR2 are SNHLY and FYNNEI. The CDR3 is 19 residues long.